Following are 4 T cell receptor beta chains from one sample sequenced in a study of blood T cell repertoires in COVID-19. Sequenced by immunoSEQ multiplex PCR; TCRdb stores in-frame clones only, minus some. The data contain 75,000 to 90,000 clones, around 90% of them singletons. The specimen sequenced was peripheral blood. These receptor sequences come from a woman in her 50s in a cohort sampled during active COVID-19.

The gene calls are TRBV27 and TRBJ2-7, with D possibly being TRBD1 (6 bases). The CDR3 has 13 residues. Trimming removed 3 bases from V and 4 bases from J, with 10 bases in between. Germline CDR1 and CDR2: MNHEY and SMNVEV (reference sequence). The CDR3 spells CASSLDRTYEQYF. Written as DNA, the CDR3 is TGTGCCAGCAGTTTGGACAGAACATACGAGCAGTACTTC.

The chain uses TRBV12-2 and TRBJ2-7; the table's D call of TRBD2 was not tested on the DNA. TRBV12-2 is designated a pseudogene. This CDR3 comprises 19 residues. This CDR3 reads CASRLTPGLAGEGSGEQYF. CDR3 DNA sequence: TGTGCAAGTCGCTTAACTCCGGGACTAGCGGGAGAGGGGTCGGGAGAGCAGTACTTC.

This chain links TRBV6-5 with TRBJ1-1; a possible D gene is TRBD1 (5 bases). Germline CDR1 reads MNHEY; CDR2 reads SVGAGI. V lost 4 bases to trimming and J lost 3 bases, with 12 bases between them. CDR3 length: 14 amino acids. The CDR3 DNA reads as TGTGCCAGCAGTTCAGGGAACTCCTACACTGAAGCTTTCTTT. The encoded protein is CASSSGNSYTEAFF.

The CDR3 here is CASIPRTSGSKETQYF. The CDR3 nucleotides read TGTGCCAGCATTCCTCGGACTAGCGGGAGTAAAGAGACCCAGTACTTC. The chain links TRBV2 to TRBJ2-5, with 13 positions matching TRBD2. The V gene's germline CDR1 is SNHLY and CDR2 FYNNEI. This CDR3 region has 16 residues. The V segment lost 7 bases and the J segment 3 bases; nucleotides outside the gene matches: 8.